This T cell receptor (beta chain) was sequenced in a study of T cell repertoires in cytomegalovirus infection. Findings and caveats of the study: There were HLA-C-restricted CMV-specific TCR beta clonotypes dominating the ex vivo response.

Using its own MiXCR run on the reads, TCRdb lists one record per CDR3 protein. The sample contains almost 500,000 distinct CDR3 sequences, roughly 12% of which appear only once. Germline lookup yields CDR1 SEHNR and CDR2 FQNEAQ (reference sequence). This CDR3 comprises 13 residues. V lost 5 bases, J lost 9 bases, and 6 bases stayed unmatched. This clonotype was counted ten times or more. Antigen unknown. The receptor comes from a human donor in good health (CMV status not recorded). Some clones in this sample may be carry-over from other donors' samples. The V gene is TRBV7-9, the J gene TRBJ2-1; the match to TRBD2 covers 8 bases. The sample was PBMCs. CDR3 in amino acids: CASSPPAGGEQFF. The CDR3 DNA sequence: TGTGCCAGCAGCCCCCCTGCGGGAGGTGAGCAGTTCTTC. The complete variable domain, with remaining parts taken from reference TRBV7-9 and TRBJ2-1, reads DTGVSQNPRHKITKRGQNVTFRCDPISEHNRLYWYRQTLGQGPEFLTYFQNEAQLEKSRLLSDRFSAERPKGSFSTLEIQRTEQGDSAMYLCASSPPAGGEQFFGPGTRLTVL.